The sequence of this T cell receptor beta chain was determined in a study of T-cell memory formation after mild COVID-19. The CDR3 runs to 14 residues. Germline V gives CDR1 MGHRA, CDR2 YSYEKL. The V and J ends lost 2 bases and 2 bases respectively, with 8 bases between them. TCRdb reprocessed the 5' RACE reads with MiXCR, giving one entry per CDR3 protein. The sample lists 400,000 to 500,000 distinct CDR3 sequences, approximately 19% occurring once. The sample comprised PBMCs or a T cell subset sorted from them (not recorded which). This chain links TRBV4-1 with TRBJ2-3, with D uncertain. This clonotype was sampled from a man younger than 35 who had mild COVID-19 (a few samples of this study predate the infection). Cell type and time point are not known. CDR3 region: CASSQIVTTDTQYF. The CDR3 nucleotides read TGCGCCAGCAGCCAAATCGTCACCACAGATACGCAGTATTTT.